This T cell receptor beta chain was identified in a study of vaccination and CD4 T cells after COVID-19. Study context: Convalescent donors totaled six males and four females, including two who were Hispanic.

Treatment here: roughly ten-day PBMC culture with coronavirus spike peptide pools or control peptides (ViraFEST assay). This clonotype was detected a few times. Its antigen is currently unknown. Oncomine TCR Beta short-read sequencing was applied to DNA from cultured CD4+ T cells. TCRdb processed the PCR reads anew with MiXCR; each CDR3 protein has one entry. The data show 9,500 to 11,000 distinct CDR3 sequences, with approximately 24% seen just once and 40% to 55% held by the top ten. V was cut by 2 bases and J by 4 bases, with 2 bases left in between. Germline values: CDR1 MNHEY, CDR2 SVGAGI. The CDR3 is 11 residues long.

The input for sequencing was CD4+ T cells from blood, cultured in vitro, taken before SARS-CoV-2 vaccination. This TCR was recovered from a human donor who received a COVID-19 vaccine. The V call is TRBV6-5, the J call TRBJ1-2; no clear D gene. In nucleotides, the CDR3 is TGTGCCAGCAGTTACGTCTATGGCTACACCTTC. Protein: CASSYVYGYTF.